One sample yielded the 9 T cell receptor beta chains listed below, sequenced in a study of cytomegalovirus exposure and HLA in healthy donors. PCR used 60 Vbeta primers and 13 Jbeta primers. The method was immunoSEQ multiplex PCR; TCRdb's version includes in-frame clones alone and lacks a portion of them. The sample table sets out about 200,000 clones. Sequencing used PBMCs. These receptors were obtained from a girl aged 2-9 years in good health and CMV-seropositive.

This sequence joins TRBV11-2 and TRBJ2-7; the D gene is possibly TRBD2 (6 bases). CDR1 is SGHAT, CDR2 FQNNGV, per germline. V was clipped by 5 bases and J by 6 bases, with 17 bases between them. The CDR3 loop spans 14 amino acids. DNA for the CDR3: TGTGCCAGCAGCCCCCTTTATTCGGGGGTCGAGCAGTACTTC. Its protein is CASSPLYSGVEQYF.

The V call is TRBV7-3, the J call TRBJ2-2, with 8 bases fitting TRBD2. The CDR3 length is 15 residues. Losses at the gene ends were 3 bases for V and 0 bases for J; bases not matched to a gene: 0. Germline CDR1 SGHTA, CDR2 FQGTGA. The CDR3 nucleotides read TGTGCCAGCAGCTTGGGACTAGCGAACACCGGGGAGCTGTTTTTT. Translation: CASSLGLANTGELFF.

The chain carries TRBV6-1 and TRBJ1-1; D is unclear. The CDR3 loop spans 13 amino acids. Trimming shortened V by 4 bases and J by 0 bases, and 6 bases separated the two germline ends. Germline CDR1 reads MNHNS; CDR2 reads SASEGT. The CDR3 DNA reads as TGTGCCAGCAGTGTGAGTTTGAACACTGAAGCTTTCTTT. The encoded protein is CASSVSLNTEAFF.

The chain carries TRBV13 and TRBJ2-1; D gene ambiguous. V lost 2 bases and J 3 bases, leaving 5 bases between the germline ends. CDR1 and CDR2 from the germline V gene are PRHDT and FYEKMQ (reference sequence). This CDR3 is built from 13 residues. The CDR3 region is CASSLSGYNEQFF. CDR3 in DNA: TGTGCCAGCAGCTTATCGGGCTACAATGAGCAGTTCTTC.

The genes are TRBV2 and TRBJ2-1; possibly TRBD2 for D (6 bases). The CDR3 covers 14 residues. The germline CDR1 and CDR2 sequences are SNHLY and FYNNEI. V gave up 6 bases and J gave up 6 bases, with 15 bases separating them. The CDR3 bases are TGTGCCAGCAGGGAGACTAGTAGGTTCAATGAGCAGTTCTTC. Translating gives CASRETSRFNEQFF.

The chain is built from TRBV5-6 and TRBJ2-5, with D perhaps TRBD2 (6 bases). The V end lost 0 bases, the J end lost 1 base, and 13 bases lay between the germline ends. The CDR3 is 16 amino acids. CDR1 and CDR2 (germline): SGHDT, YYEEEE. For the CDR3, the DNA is TGTGCCAGCAGCTTGGCCAACGGGAGAGGCCAAGAGACCCAGTACTTC. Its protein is CASSLANGRGQETQYF.

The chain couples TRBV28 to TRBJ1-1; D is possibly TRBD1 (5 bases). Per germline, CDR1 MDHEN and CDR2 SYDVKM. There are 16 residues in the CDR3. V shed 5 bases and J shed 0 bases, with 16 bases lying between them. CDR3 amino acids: CASSTPWGPMNTEAFF. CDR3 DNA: TGTGCCAGCAGTACCCCCTGGGGCCCCATGAACACTGAAGCTTTCTTT.

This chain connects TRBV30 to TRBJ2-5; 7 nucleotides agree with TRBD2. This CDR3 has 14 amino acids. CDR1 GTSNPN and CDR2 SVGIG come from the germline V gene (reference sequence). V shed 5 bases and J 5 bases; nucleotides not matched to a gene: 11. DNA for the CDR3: TGTGCCTGGGTCGCGGGAGAGTCCCTGGAGACCCAGTACTTC. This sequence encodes CAWVAGESLETQYF.

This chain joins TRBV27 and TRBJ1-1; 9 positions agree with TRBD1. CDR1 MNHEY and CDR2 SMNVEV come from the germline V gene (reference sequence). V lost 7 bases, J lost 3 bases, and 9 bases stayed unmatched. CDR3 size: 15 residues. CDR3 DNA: TGTGCCAGCAACAAAAGGGACAGGGACGACACTGAAGCTTTCTTT. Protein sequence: CASNKRDRDDTEAFF.